One sample yielded the 23 T cell receptor beta chains listed below, sequenced in a study of blood T cell repertoires in COVID-19. The table came from immunoSEQ multiplex PCR; TCRdb's copy has only in-frame clones and leaves some out. The table includes under 200,000 clones, about 84% detected once. Sequencing used PBMCs or T cells enriched from blood (not recorded which). The receptor source for this set is a woman in her 40s with acute COVID-19.

The genes are TRBV7-6 and TRBJ2-5, with TRBD2 matching 8 bases. The CDR3 sequence is 14 residues long. Germline V gives CDR1 SGHVS, CDR2 FNYEAQ. V lost 1 base, J lost 5 bases, and 3 bases stayed unmatched. CDR3 nucleotide sequence: TGTGCCAGCAGCTTAGAATCTAGCGGGGAGACCCAGTACTTC. Protein sequence: CASSLESSGETQYF.

The V and J genes are TRBV12-3 or TRBV12-4 and TRBJ2-1; no clear D gene. The CDR3 is 12 amino acids. V lost 2 bases and J lost 4, with 3 bases in between. This CDR3 reads CASSLQYNEQFF. The DNA for the CDR3 is TGTGCCAGCAGTTTACAGTACAATGAGCAGTTCTTC.

This clone has more than one count but fewer than ten. This chain joins TRBV5-1 and TRBJ2-3, with D possibly matching TRBD2 (6 bases). This CDR3 is 15 amino acids long. Germline loops: CDR1 SGHRS, CDR2 YFSETQ. Trimming took off 4 bases at V and 3 bases at J, with 15 bases between the two ends. The CDR3: CASSRGEPRTDTQYF. CDR3 DNA: TGCGCCAGCAGCCGCGGGGAACCAAGGACAGATACGCAGTATTTT.

The genes are TRBV3-1 (or the pseudogene TRBV3-2) and TRBJ1-5; D not certain. The V and J ends lost 1 base and 7 bases respectively, with 11 bases between them. Looked up from germline, CDR1 is LGHDT and CDR2 is YNNKEL (reference sequence). The length of the CDR3 is 14 residues. The CDR3 bases are TGTGCCAGCAGCCAAGCTGCAGATATACAGCCCCAGCATTTT. It encodes CASSQAADIQPQHF.

This rearrangement joins TRBV29-1 to TRBJ1-2, with a possible D match to TRBD1 (5 bases). Deletions cut 2 bases from V and 8 bases from J, with 9 bases between. CDR1 is SQVTM and CDR2 is ANQGSEA in the germline V gene. The CDR3 is 11 amino acids. CDR3 in DNA: TGCAGCGTTGAAAGACAGACAGGCTACACCTTC. Amino acid sequence: CSVERQTGYTF.

CDR3 in amino acids: CASVGQGSDTQYF. Here the CDR3 DNA reads TGTGCCAGCGTTGGCCAGGGATCAGATACGCAGTATTTT. The chain is built from TRBV6-5 and TRBJ2-3, with a possible D match to TRBD1 (5 bases). CDR3 length equals 13 residues. Germline assignment: CDR1 MNHEY and CDR2 SVGAGI. Trimming took off 8 bases at V and 4 bases at J, with 13 bases between the two ends.

This rearrangement joins TRBV6-1 to TRBJ2-2, with 7 bases matching TRBD2. This CDR3 is 16 amino acids long. J gave up 6 bases and V 0 bases, and 7 bases lay outside the gene matches. The germline CDR1 and CDR2 sequences are MNHNS and SASEGT. DNA for the CDR3: TGTGCCAGCAGTGAAGCCGGCGGGAGTTTTGCCGGGGAGCTGTTTTTT. Translating gives CASSEAGGSFAGELFF.

The chain links TRBV4-1 to TRBJ2-3; 13 positions agree with TRBD2. Per germline, CDR1 MGHRA and CDR2 YSYEKL. V lost 4 bases and J lost 4; bases outside the gene matches: 14. The CDR3 runs 19 residues. The CDR3 reads CASSPLSGLAGEISDTQYF. CDR3 DNA: TGCGCCAGCAGCCCCCTCTCTGGACTAGCGGGAGAGATCTCAGATACGCAGTATTTT.

The chain joins TRBV9 to TRBJ1-3, with TRBD1 as a possible D gene (6 bases). The CDR3 runs 15 residues. Trimming took 6 bases from V and 4 from J, leaving 17 bases between them. Germline V lookup: CDR1 SGDLS, CDR2 YYNGEE. The CDR3 spells CASNGGPGRGNTIYF. CDR3 DNA: TGTGCCAGCAACGGGGGGCCCGGCAGGGGAAACACCATATATTTT.

The rearrangement links TRBV5-1 to TRBJ1-2, with D possibly TRBD1 on 5 matching bases. Per germline, CDR1 SGHRS and CDR2 YFSETQ. Trimming left V 0 bases short and J 4 bases short, with 10 bases between. The CDR3 extends over 14 amino acids. This CDR3 is CASSLDTGTYGYTF. CDR3 nucleotides: TGCGCCAGCAGCTTGGATACAGGTACCTATGGCTACACCTTC.

This clone showed up just a few times. The V call is TRBV7-8, the J call TRBJ1-3, with TRBD1 matching over 7 bases. V was clipped by 6 bases and J by 0 bases; unmatched bases: 2. From germline, CDR1 is SGHVS and CDR2 FQNEAQ. This CDR3 region has 14 residues. CDR3: CASRQGRSGNTIYF. The CDR3 region has the DNA TGTGCCAGCAGACAGGGGCGCTCTGGAAACACCATATATTTT.

V usage is TRBV11-3 and J usage is TRBJ2-1; D may be TRBD2 (5 bases). Germline CDR1 and CDR2: SGHNT and YENEEA. V was shortened by 1 base and J by 7 bases, with 8 bases between the two germline ends. The CDR3 extends over 13 amino acids. DNA for the CDR3: TGTGCCAGCAGCTTAGTTCGGGGTAATGAGCAGTTCTTC. This sequence encodes CASSLVRGNEQFF.

The J gene is TRBJ2-3, the V gene TRBV9; 10 positions agree with TRBD2. The trim removed 4 bases at V and 4 bases at J, leaving 6 bases unmatched. The CDR3 has 15 amino acids. Germline V gene lookup returns CDR1 SGDLS and CDR2 YYNGEE. CDR3 sequence (DNA): TGTGCCAGCAGCCTAAGGACTAGCGGCGCAGATACGCAGTATTTT. This translates into CASSLRTSGADTQYF.

The chain links TRBV4-1 to TRBJ1-3; no firm D call. CDR1 is MGHRA, CDR2 YSYEKL, per germline. V lost 0 bases to trimming and J lost 2 bases, with 8 bases between them. The CDR3 is made up of 15 amino acids. CDR3 coding DNA: TGCGCCAGCAGCCAAGATAGCACGGCTGGAAACACCATATATTTT. Protein sequence: CASSQDSTAGNTIYF.

The genes are TRBV6-2 or TRBV6-3 and TRBJ2-3; TRBD1 matches at 7 bases. Germline CDR1 reads MNHEY; CDR2 reads SVGEGT. Trimming cost V 6 bases and J 2 bases; bases outside gene matches: 5. The length of the CDR3 is 14 residues. DNA for the CDR3: TGTGCCAGCAGCCACACAGGGGTCACAGATACGCAGTATTTT. It is translated as CASSHTGVTDTQYF.

The chain recombines TRBV6-2 or TRBV6-3 with TRBJ2-7; TRBD2 matches 7 bases. Germline V gene sequence: CDR1 MNHEY, CDR2 SVGEGT. The CDR3 is 17 residues long. The trim removed 2 bases at V and 6 bases at J, leaving 16 bases unmatched. CDR3 bases: TGTGCCAGCAGTTACCCCCATCGGTGCAGCGGGGATAGCGAGCAGTACGTC. Its translation is CASSYPHRCSGDSEQYV.

The V and J genes are TRBV29-1 and TRBJ1-2; TRBD1 aligns across 11 bases. After removal of 5 bases from V and 8 bases from J, the junction contained 7 bases not matched to a gene. CDR1 and CDR2 from the germline V gene are SQVTM and ANQGSEA. The CDR3 runs to 13 residues. The CDR3, as DNA: TGCAGCGTTCTCATGGACAGGGGGCGAGGCTACACCTTC. Its protein is CSVLMDRGRGYTF.

This clone was detected once. The chain carries TRBV18 and TRBJ2-1, with D tentatively TRBD2 (6 bases). CDR3 size: 12 residues. V was trimmed by 3 bases and J by 8 bases, leaving 8 bases between them. Germline CDR1 KGHSH, CDR2 LQKENI. The CDR3 protein is CASSPRRDEQFF. CDR3 bases: TGTGCCAGCTCACCTAGGAGGGATGAGCAGTTCTTC.

This chain uses TRBV28 with TRBJ1-2, with 9 bases that match TRBD1. Looked up from germline, CDR1 is MDHEN and CDR2 is SYDVKM. The junction had 8 bases not matched to a gene; V was cut back by 8 bases and J by 4 bases. This CDR3 region has 14 residues. The CDR3 loop is CASHRQGGTYGYTF. Written as DNA, the CDR3 is TGTGCCAGCCATCGACAGGGGGGAACCTATGGCTACACCTTC.

CDR3 coding DNA: TGTGCCTGGAGTTGGACAGGGGCAGAGACCCAGTACTTC. This gives the protein CAWSWTGAETQYF. The chain carries TRBV30 and TRBJ2-5, with 9 nucleotides matching TRBD1. This CDR3 region has 13 residues. V was pared by 2 bases and J by 4 bases, with 2 bases of the junction left unmatched. Germline values: CDR1 GTSNPN, CDR2 SVGIG (reference sequence).

This chain joins TRBV19 and TRBJ2-3; a weak D match, TRBD1 (6 bases). The CDR3 is made up of 15 amino acids. Germline V lookup: CDR1 LNHDA, CDR2 SQIVND (reference sequence). Trimming removed 6 bases from V and 0 bases from J, with 13 bases in between. In DNA, the CDR3 is TGTGCCAGTAGCAGATACAGGGTTAGCACAGATACGCAGTATTTT. It encodes CASSRYRVSTDTQYF.

V usage is TRBV15 and J usage is TRBJ2-2; tentatively, D is TRBD2 (5 bases). The CDR3 sequence is 13 residues long. V lost 7 bases, J lost 8 bases, and 14 bases lay in between. Germline assignment: CDR1 LNHNV and CDR2 YYDKDF (reference sequence). CDR3 nucleotide sequence: TGTGCCACCAACGGCGGGCCCCCTGGGGAGCTGTTTTTT. Its protein is CATNGGPPGELFF.

This chain uses TRBV3-1 (or the pseudogene TRBV3-2) with TRBJ1-2, with 9 nucleotides matching TRBD1. The junction had 12 bases not matched to a gene; V was cut back by 6 bases and J by 4 bases. The V gene's germline CDR1 is LGHDT and CDR2 YNNKEL (reference sequence). CDR3 length: 16 amino acids. The chain's CDR3 is CASSPLPGQGLYGYTF. The DNA of the CDR3 is TGTGCCAGCAGTCCCCTACCGGGACAGGGACTCTATGGCTACACCTTC.